The present TCR beta chain was sequenced within a study of blood T cell repertoires in COVID-19. As for the study in general: Either two negative PCRs, clearance, or symptom resolution qualified Cohort 3 donors as recovered.

Germline assignment: CDR1 MNHEY and CDR2 SMNVEV (reference sequence). The V segment lost 6 bases and the J segment 5 bases; nucleotides outside the gene matches: 5. The CDR3 is 13 residues long. Assay: immunoSEQ multiplex PCR; the TCRdb copy retains only in-frame clones and omits some. Here the sample spans a few hundred thousand clones, roughly nine tenths being singletons. Everyone who took part was about 18 to 90 years old, and they came from about 25 US areas. Donors were grouped by their self-reported clinical history. The genes are TRBV27 and TRBJ1-2; 8 bases agree with TRBD1. This TCR derives from a woman between 45 and 60 years old in a cohort exposed to, infected with or recovered from COVID-19 (not recorded which). Sequencing was done on a sample of PBMCs or T cells enriched from blood (not recorded which). Written as DNA, the CDR3 is TGTGCCAGCAGAACCCAGGGGGCGTATGGCTACACCTTC. It yields the protein CASRTQGAYGYTF.